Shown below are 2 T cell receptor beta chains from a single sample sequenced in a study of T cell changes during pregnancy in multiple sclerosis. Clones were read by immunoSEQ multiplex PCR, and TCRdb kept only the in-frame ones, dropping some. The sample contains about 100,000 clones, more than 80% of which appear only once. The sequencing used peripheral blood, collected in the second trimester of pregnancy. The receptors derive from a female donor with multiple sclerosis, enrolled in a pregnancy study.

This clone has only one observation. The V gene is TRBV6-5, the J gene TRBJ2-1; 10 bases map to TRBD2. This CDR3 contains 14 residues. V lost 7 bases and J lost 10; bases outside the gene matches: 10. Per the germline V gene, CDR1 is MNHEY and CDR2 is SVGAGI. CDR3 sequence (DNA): TGTGCCAGCATGGGGCTAGCGGGAGAAGGGGAGCAGTTCTTC. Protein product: CASMGLAGEGEQFF.

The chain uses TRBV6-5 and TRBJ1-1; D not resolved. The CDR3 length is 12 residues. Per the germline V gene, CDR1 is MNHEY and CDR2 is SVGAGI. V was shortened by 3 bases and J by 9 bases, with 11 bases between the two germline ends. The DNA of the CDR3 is TGTGCCAGCAGTTATCCAGGCGAAAAAGCTTTCTTT. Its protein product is CASSYPGEKAFF.